This T cell receptor beta chain was observed in a study of cytomegalovirus exposure and HLA in healthy donors. As for the study in general: Among about 190 million T cells, an earlier analysis found roughly 120 million unique TCR beta sequences. The study, taken as a whole, reports: By HLA locus, TCR association rates varied in a later analysis, with DRB1 showing the most and HLA-C the fewest. Several top significant clusters appeared, in a later analysis, to be linked to common viral pathogens.

PCR amplification relied on 60 Vbeta primers (plus 13 Jbeta primers). Data came from immunoSEQ multiplex PCR; TCRdb stores just in-frame clones and leaves some out. The sample lists about 190,000 clones, 60% to 80% occurring once. This CDR3 has 14 amino acids. Trimming removed 2 bases at V and 5 bases at J, with 12 bases between. CDR1 LNHDA and CDR2 SQIVND come from the germline V gene (reference sequence). This clone was counted between two and nine times. Antigen specificity is unknown. These donors, healthy bone marrow donors, were studied. The sequenced sample consisted of PBMCs. The chain links TRBV19 to TRBJ1-1, with D possibly matching TRBD1 (6 bases). The source of this sequence is a woman between 25 and 40 years old in good health and CMV-seropositive. The CDR3 DNA is TGTGCCAGTAGTATACTCCAGGGGAGAACTGAAGCTTTCTTT. This codes for CASSILQGRTEAFF.